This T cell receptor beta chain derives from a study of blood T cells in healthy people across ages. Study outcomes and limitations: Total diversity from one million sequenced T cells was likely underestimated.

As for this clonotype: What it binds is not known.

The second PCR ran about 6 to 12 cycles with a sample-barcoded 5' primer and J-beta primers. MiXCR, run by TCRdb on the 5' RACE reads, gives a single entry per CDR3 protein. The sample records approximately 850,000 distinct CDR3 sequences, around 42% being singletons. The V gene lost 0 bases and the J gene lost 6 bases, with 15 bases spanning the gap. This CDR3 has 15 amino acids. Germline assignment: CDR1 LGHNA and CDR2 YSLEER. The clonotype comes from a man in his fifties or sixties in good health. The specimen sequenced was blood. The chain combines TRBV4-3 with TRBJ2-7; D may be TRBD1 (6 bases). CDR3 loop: CASSQDRATGFEQYF. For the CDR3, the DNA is TGCGCCAGCAGCCAAGATAGGGCCACAGGGTTCGAGCAGTACTTC.